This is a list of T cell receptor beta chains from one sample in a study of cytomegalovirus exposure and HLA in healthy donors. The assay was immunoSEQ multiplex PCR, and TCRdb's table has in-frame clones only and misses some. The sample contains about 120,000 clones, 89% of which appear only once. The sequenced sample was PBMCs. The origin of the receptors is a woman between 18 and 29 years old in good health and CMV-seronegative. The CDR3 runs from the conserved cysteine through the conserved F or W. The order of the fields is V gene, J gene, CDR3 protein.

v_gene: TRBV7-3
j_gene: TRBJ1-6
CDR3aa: CASSLLPVSPLHF

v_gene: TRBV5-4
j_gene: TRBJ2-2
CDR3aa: CASSLGGLADGELFF

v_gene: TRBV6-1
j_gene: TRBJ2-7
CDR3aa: CASIDPRGAYEQYF

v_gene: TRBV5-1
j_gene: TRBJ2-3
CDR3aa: CASSPGSVTDTQYF

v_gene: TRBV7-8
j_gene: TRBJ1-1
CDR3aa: CASSFTGPRTEAFF

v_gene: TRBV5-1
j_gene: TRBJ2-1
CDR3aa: CASSFGTSGGSWNEQFF

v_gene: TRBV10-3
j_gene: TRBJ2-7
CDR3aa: CAIRSGTGVYEQYF

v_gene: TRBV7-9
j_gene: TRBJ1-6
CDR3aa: CASSPPGSPLHF

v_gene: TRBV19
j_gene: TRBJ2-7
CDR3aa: CASSGQGSYEQYF

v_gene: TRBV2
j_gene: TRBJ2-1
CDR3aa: CARQYLDRATNNEQFF

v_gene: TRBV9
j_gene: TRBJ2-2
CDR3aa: CASSPYTGELFF

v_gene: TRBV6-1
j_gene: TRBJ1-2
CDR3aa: CASSSDSNYGYTF

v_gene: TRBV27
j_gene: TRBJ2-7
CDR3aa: CASSQTGGVEQYF

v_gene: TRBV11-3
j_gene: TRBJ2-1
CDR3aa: CASSFSGTSGGKNEQFF

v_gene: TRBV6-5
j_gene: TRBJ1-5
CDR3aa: CASSYGGAGNQPQHF

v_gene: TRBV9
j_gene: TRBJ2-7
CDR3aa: CASSERGRGFREQYF